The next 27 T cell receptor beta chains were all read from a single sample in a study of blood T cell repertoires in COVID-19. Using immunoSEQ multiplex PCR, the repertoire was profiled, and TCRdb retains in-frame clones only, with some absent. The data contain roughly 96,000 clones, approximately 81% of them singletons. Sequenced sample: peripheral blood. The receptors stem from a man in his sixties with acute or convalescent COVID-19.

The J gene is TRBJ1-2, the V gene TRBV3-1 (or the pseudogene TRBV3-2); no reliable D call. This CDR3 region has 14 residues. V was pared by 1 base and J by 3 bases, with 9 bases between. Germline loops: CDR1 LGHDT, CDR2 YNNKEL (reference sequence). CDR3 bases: TGTGCCAGCAGCCAAGCCGAGACTCACTATGGCTACACCTTC. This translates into CASSQAETHYGYTF.

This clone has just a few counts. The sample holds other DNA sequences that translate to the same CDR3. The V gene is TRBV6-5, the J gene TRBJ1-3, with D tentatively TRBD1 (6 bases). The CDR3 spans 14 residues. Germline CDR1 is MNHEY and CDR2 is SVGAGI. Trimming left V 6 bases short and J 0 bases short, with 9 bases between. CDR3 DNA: TGTGCCAGCAGCACGGACAGCTCTGGAAACACCATATATTTT. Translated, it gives CASSTDSSGNTIYF.

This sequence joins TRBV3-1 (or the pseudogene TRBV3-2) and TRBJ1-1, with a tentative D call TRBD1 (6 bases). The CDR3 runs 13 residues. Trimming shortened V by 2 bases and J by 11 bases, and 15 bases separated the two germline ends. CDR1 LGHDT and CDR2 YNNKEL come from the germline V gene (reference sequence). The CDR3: CASSQRGGADAFF. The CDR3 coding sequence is TGTGCCAGCAGCCAAAGGGGGGGCGCCGACGCTTTCTTT.

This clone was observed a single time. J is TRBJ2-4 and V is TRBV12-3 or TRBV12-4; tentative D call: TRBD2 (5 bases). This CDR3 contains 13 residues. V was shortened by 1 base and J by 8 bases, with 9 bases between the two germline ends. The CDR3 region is CASSLGGGDIQYF. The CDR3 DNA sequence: TGTGCCAGCAGTTTAGGAGGAGGAGACATTCAGTACTTC.

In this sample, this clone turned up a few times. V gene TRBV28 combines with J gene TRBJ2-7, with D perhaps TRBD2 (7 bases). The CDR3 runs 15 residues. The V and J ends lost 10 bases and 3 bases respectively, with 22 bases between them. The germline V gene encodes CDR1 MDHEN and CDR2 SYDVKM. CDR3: CAISEGGGGGYEQYF. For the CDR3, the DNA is TGTGCCATTTCAGAAGGGGGTGGCGGGGGCTACGAGCAGTACTTC.

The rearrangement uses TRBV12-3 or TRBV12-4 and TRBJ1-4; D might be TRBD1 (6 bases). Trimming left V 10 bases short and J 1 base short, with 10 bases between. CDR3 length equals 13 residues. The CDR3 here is CATQQGTNEKLFF. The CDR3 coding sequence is TGTGCCACCCAACAGGGAACTAATGAAAAACTGTTTTTT.

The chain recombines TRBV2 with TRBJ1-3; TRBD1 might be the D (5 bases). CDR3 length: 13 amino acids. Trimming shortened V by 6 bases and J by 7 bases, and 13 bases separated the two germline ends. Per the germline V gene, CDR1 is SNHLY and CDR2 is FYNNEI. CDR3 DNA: TGTGCCAGCAGACGAGGCGGGGCCAACACCATATATTTT. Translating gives CASRRGGANTIYF.

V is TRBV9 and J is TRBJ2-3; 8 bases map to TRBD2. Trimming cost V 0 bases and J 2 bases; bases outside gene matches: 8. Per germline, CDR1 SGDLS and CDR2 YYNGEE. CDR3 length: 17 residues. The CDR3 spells CASSVVLSGVNTDTQYF. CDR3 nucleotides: TGTGCCAGCAGCGTAGTACTTAGCGGGGTGAACACAGATACGCAGTATTTT. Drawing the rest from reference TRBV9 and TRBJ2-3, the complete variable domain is DSGVTQTPKHLITATGQRVTLRCSPRSGDLSVYWYQQSLDQGLQFLIQYYNGEERAKGNILERFSAQQFPDLHSELNLSSLELGDSALYFCASSVVLSGVNTDTQYFGPGTRLTVL.

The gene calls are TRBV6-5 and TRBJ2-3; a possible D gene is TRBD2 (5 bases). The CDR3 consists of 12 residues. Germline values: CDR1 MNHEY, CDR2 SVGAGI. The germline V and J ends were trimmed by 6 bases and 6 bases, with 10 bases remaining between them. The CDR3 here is CASSSAGDTQYF. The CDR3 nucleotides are TGTGCCAGCAGCTCCGCGGGTGATACGCAGTATTTT.

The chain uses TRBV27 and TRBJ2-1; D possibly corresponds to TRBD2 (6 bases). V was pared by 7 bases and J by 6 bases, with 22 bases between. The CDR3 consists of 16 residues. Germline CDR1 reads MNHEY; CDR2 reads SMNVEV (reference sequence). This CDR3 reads CASIPGVGTGFNEQFF. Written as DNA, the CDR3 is TGTGCCAGCATTCCGGGGGTCGGGACGGGGTTCAATGAGCAGTTCTTC.

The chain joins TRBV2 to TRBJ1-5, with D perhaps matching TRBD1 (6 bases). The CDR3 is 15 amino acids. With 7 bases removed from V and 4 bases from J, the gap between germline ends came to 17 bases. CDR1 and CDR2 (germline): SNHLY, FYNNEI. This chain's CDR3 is CASKVEGGRNQPQHF. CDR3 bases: TGTGCCAGCAAGGTTGAAGGGGGTCGGAATCAGCCCCAGCATTTT.

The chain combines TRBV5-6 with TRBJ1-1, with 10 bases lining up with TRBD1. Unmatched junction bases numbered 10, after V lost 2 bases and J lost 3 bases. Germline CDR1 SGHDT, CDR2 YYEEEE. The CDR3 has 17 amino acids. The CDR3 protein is CASSFSSRDRGYTEAFF. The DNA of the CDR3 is TGTGCCAGCAGCTTTAGTTCCCGGGACAGGGGATACACTGAAGCTTTCTTT. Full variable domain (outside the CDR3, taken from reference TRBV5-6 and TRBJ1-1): DAGVTQSPTHLIKTRGQQVTLRCSPKSGHDTVSWYQQALGQGPQFIFQYYEEEERQRGNFPDRFSGHQFPNYSSELNVNALLLGDSALYLCASSFSSRDRGYTEAFFGQGTRLTVV.

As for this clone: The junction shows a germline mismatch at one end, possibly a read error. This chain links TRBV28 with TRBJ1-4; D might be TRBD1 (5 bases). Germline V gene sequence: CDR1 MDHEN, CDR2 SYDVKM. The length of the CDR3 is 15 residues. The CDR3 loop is CAGSGALATNEKLFF. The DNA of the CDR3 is TGTGCCGGCAGTGGGGCTTTAGCAACTAATGAAAAACTGTTTTTT.

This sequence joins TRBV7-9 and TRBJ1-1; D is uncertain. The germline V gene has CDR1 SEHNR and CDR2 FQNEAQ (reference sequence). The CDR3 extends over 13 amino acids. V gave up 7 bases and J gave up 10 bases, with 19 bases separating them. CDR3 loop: CASNPAGSWGAFF. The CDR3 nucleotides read TGTGCCAGCAACCCCGCGGGGTCCTGGGGAGCTTTCTTT.

The CDR3 DNA reads as TGTGCCAGCAGTACCCTCGGGCAGGGGGCGAGCGAGCAGTACTTC. Translating it yields CASSTLGQGASEQYF. V and J are TRBV27 and TRBJ2-7; 8 bases map to TRBD1. The CDR3 loop spans 15 amino acids. The V gene's germline CDR1 is MNHEY and CDR2 SMNVEV (reference sequence). V gave up 5 bases and J gave up 6 bases; unmatched junction bases: 12.

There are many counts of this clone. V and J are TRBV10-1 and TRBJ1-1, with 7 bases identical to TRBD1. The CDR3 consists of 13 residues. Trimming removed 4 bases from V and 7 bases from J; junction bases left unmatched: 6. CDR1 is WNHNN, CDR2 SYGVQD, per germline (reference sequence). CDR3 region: CASSVWGQSEAFF. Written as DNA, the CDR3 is TGCGCCAGCAGTGTTTGGGGACAGAGTGAAGCTTTCTTT.

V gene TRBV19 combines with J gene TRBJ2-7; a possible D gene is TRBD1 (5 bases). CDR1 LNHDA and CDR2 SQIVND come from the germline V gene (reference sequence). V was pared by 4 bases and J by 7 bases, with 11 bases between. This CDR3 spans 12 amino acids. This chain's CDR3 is CASSNPPGEQYV. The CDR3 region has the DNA TGTGCCAGTAGTAACCCGCCAGGGGAGCAGTACGTC.

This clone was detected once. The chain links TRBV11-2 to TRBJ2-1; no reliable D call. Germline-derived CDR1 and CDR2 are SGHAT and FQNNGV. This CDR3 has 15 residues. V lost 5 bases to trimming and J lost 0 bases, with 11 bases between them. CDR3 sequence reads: CASSPTADSYNEQFF. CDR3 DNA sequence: TGTGCCAGCAGCCCCACCGCGGACTCCTACAATGAGCAGTTCTTC.

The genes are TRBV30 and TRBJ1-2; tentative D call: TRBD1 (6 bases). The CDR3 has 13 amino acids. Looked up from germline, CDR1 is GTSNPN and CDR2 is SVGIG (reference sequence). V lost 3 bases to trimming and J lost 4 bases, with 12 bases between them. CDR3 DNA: TGTGCCTGGAGCATGGCAGGGGCCTATGGCTACACCTTC. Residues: CAWSMAGAYGYTF.

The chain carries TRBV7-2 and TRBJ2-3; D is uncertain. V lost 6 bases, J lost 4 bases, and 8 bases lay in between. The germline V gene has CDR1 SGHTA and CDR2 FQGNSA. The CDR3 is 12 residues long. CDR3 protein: CASRLISDTQYF. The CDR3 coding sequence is TGTGCCAGCAGGTTAATATCAGATACGCAGTATTTT.

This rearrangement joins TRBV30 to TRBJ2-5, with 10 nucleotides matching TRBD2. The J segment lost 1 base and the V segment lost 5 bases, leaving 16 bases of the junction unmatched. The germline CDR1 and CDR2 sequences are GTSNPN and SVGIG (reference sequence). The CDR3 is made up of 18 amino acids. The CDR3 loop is CAWGGELAGRSAQETQYF. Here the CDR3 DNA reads TGTGCCTGGGGGGGCGAACTAGCGGGAAGATCCGCCCAAGAGACCCAGTACTTC.

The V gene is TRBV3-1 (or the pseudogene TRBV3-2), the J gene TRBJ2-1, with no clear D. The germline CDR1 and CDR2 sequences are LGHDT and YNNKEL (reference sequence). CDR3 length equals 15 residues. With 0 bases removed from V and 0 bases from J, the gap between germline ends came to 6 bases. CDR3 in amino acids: CASSQEASSYNEQFF. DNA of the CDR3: TGTGCCAGCAGCCAAGAGGCCAGCTCCTACAATGAGCAGTTCTTC.

CDR3 sequence (DNA): TGTGCCTGGAGTGTAGGGGGGGGGAAGATGGAGACCCAGTACTTC. Encoded protein: CAWSVGGGKMETQYF. The chain uses TRBV30 and TRBJ2-5; the D gene is possibly TRBD2 (7 bases). The CDR3 extends over 15 amino acids. Trimming took 0 bases from V and 5 from J, leaving 16 bases between them. The V gene's germline CDR1 is GTSNPN and CDR2 SVGIG (reference sequence).

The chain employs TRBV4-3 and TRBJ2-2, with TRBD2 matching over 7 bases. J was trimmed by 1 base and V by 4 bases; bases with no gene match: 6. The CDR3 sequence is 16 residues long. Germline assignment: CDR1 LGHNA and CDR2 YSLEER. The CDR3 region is CASSPQERENTGELFF. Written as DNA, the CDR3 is TGCGCCAGCAGCCCCCAGGAGCGGGAGAACACCGGGGAGCTGTTTTTT.

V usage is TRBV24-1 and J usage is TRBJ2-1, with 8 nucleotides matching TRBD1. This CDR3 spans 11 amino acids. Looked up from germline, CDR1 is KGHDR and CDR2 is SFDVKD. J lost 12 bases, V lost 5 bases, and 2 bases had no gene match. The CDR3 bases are TGTGCCACCAGTGGCGACAGGGGGCAGTTCTTC. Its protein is CATSGDRGQFF.

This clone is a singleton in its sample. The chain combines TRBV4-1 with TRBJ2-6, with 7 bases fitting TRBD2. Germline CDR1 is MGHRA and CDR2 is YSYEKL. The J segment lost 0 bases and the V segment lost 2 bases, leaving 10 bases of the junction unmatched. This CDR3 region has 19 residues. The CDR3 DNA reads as TGCGCCAGCAGCCAAACGGTTCCAGCGGGAAGCTCTGGGGCCAACGTCCTGACTTTC. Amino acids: CASSQTVPAGSSGANVLTF.

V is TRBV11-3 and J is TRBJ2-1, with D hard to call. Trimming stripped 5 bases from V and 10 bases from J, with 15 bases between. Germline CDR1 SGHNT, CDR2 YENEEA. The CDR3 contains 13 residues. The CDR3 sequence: CASSPTPWREQFF. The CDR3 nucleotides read TGTGCCAGCAGCCCCACCCCGTGGCGGGAGCAGTTCTTC.